A selection of T cell receptor beta chains follows, all from one sample in a study of blood T cell repertoires in COVID-19. Data came from immunoSEQ multiplex PCR; TCRdb stores just in-frame clones and leaves some out. The data show 240,000 or so clones, around 86% seen once. Specimen: peripheral blood. The receptors were gathered from a woman aged 70-85 years with active or convalescent COVID-19. Each CDR3 is given with its conserved first and last residue. Fields, in order: J gene, clone size, V gene, D gene, CDR3 length, CDR3 protein, CDR3 DNA. A D gene is named only where the DNA matches it firmly. The listing skips clone size in some rows; elsewhere it reads once, few, many or a size class.

TRBJ2-3,-,TRBV24-1,-,16,CATSDFVGESTDTQYF,TGTGCCACCAGTGATTTCGTAGGGGAAAGCACAGATACGCAGTATTTT
TRBJ2-7,-,TRBV10-1,TRBD2,15,CASGRAGTPSYEQYF,TGCGCCAGCGGGAGGGCTGGGACGCCATCCTACGAGCAGTACTTC
TRBJ1-4,-,TRBV19,-,16,CASNRRSDSTNEKLFF,TGTGCCAGTAATCGGAGGTCTGATTCAACTAATGAAAAACTGTTTTTT
TRBJ2-7,-,TRBV19,-,14,CASSRGGLPYEQYF,TGTGCCAGTAGTAGAGGGGGTCTCCCCTACGAGCAGTACTTC
TRBJ1-1,few,TRBV19,-,14,CASRPDKLNTEAFF,TGTGCCAGTAGACCAGACAAGTTGAACACTGAAGCTTTCTTT
TRBJ1-5,-,TRBV19,-,18,CASRKGEGGRDSNQPQHF,TGTGCCAGTAGGAAAGGGGAAGGGGGAAGAGATAGCAATCAGCCCCAGCATTTT
TRBJ2-1,-,TRBV3-1/TRBV3-2,TRBD2,15,CASSHRLAGGNEQFF,TGTGCCAGCAGCCACAGACTAGCGGGGGGGAATGAGCAGTTCTTC
TRBJ1-5,few,TRBV28,TRBD1,15,CASRAGTGNNQPQHF,TGTGCCAGCAGAGCCGGGACAGGGAACAATCAGCCCCAGCATTTT
TRBJ2-3,-,TRBV27,-,12,CASSSTRDTQYF,TGTGCCAGCAGTTCGACTAGGGATACGCAGTATTTT
TRBJ1-1,-,TRBV7-8,-,16,CASSLGVARDGTEAFF,TGTGCCAGCAGCTTAGGGGTCGCCAGGGATGGCACTGAAGCTTTCTTT
TRBJ2-7,-,TRBV6-5,TRBD1,15,CASSIGTGGGYEQYF,TGTGCCAGCAGCATCGGGACAGGGGGCGGATACGAGCAGTACTTC
TRBJ1-5,few,TRBV10-3,TRBD1,14,CAISITGDNQPQHF,TGTGCCATCAGTATAACAGGGGACAATCAGCCCCAGCATTTT
TRBJ1-5,few,TRBV11-2,TRBD1,15,CASSLAGGIGQPQHF,TGTGCCAGCAGCTTGGCAGGGGGAATTGGGCAGCCCCAGCATTTT
TRBJ2-2,few,TRBV18,TRBD1,15,CASSKDRANTGELFF,TGTGCCAGCTCCAAGGACAGGGCGAACACCGGGGAGCTGTTTTTT
TRBJ1-2,-,TRBV6-2/TRBV6-3,-,14,CASSLPSGDLGYTF,TGTGCCAGCAGTTTGCCATCAGGGGACCTGGGCTACACCTTC
TRBJ1-1,-,TRBV11-3,-,17,CASSLVSSSGENTEAFF,TGTGCCAGCAGCCTGGTGTCCAGCTCGGGGGAGAACACTGAAGCTTTCTTT
TRBJ1-2,-,TRBV5-6,-,13,CASSLDRRRDYTF,TGTGCCAGCAGCTTGGACAGGCGGCGGGACTACACCTTC
TRBJ1-5,once,TRBV18,-,16,CASSPPNSYSNQPQHF,TGTGCCAGCTCACCACCGAACAGTTATAGCAATCAGCCCCAGCATTTT
TRBJ2-7,-,TRBV5-6,TRBD2,14,CATRPGGGTNEQYF,TGTGCCACACGTCCGGGAGGTGGTACTAACGAGCAGTACTTC
TRBJ1-3,few,TRBV10-3,-,14,CAISEGLPRNTIYF,TGTGCCATCAGTGAGGGTCTACCTAGAAACACCATATATTTT
TRBJ2-3,-,TRBV3-1/TRBV3-2,-,14,CASSPRLVGDTQYF,TGTGCCAGCAGCCCGCGACTAGTTGGAGATACGCAGTATTTT
TRBJ1-5,few,TRBV6-5,TRBD1,15,CASSRTGGMNQPQHF,TGTGCCAGCAGCCGGACAGGGGGAATGAATCAGCCCCAGCATTTT
TRBJ2-5,-,TRBV19,-,14,CASGYGQFQETQYF,TGTGCCAGTGGTTATGGACAGTTCCAAGAGACCCAGTACTTC
TRBJ1-6,once,TRBV11-2,-,14,CASSLEIVGSPLHF,TGTGCCAGCAGCTTAGAGATTGTCGGGTCACCCCTCCACTTT
TRBJ1-5,-,TRBV24-1,-,14,CATSETIGNQPQHF,TGTGCCACCAGTGAAACAATTGGCAATCAGCCCCAGCATTTT
TRBJ2-7,-,TRBV14,TRBD1,15,CASSQNRDRGHEQYF,TGTGCCAGCAGCCAAAACCGGGACAGGGGCCACGAGCAGTACTTC
TRBJ1-2,-,TRBV29-1,-,11,CSVFAGRGYTF,TGCAGCGTTTTCGCGGGGAGGGGCTACACCTTC
TRBJ1-1,-,TRBV12-3/TRBV12-4,-,12,CASSFPGTEAFF,TGTGCCAGCAGTTTTCCCGGGACTGAAGCTTTCTTT
TRBJ1-6,-,TRBV18,-,15,CASSFGLRGNSPLHF,TGTGCCAGCTCGTTTGGTTTGAGAGGAAATTCACCCCTCCACTTT